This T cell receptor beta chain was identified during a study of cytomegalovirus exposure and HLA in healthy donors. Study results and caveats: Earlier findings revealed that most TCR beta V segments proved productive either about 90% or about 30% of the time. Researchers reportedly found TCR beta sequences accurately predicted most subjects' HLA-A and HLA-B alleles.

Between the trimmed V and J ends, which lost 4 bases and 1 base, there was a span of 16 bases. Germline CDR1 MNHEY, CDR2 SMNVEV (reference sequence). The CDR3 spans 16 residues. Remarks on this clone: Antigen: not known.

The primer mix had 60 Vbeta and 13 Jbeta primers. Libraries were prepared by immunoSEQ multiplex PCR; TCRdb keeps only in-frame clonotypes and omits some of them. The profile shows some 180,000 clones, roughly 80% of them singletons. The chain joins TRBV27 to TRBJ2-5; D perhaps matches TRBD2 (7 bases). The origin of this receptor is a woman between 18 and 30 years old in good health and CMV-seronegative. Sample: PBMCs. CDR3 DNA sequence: TGTGCCAGCAGTTCAATTCTGGGAGGGGGCCAAGAGACCCAGTACTTC. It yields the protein CASSSILGGGQETQYF.